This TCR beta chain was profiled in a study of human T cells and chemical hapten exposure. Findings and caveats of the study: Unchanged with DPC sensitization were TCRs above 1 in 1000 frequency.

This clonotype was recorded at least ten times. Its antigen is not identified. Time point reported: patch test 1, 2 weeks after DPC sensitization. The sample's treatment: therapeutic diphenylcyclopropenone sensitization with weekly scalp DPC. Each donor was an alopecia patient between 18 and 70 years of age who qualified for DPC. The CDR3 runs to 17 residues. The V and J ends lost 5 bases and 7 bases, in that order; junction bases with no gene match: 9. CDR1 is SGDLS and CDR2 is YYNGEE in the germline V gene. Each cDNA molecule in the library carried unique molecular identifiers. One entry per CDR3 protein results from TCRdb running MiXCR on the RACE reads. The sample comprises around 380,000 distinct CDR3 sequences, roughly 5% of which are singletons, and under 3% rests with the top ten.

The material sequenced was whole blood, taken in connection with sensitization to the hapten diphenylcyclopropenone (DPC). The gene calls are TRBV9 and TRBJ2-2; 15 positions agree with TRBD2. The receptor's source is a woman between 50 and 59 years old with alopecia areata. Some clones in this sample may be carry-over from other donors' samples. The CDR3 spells CASSLGLAGGKDGELFF. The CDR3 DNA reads TGTGCCAGCAGTTTAGGACTAGCGGGAGGGAAAGACGGGGAGCTGTTTTTT.